This T cell receptor beta chain is drawn from a study of cytomegalovirus exposure and HLA in healthy donors. The CDR3 consists of 14 residues. V lost 7 bases to trimming and J lost 4 bases, with 14 bases between them. CDR1 is MNHEY, CDR2 SVGAGI, per germline. Study observations and caveats: Associated with cytomegalovirus, according to the listing, were about 160 TCR beta chains.

Profiled with immunoSEQ multiplex PCR; TCRdb holds only in-frame clones, not every one. Among tens of thousands of clones listed, around 94% were seen once. Regarding this clone: Its matching antigen is unknown.

The sequenced sample consisted of PBMCs. This sequence was found in a woman between 18 and 30 years old in good health and CMV-seropositive. The chain carries TRBV6-5 and TRBJ1-3, with a tentative D call TRBD1 (6 bases). The CDR3 loop reads CASMRGIEGNTIYF. The CDR3 nucleotides are TGTGCCAGCATGAGGGGGATCGAGGGAAACACCATATATTTT.